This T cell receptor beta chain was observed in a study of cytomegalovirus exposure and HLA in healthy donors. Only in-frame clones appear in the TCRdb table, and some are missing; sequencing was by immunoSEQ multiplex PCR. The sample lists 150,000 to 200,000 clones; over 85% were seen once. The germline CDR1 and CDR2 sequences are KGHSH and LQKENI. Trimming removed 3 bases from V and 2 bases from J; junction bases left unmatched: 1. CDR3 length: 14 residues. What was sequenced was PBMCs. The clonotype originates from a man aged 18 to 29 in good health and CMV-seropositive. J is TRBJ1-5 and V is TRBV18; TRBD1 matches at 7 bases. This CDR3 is CASSPGTGNQPQHF. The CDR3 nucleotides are TGTGCCAGCTCACCCGGGACAGGCAATCAGCCCCAGCATTTT.